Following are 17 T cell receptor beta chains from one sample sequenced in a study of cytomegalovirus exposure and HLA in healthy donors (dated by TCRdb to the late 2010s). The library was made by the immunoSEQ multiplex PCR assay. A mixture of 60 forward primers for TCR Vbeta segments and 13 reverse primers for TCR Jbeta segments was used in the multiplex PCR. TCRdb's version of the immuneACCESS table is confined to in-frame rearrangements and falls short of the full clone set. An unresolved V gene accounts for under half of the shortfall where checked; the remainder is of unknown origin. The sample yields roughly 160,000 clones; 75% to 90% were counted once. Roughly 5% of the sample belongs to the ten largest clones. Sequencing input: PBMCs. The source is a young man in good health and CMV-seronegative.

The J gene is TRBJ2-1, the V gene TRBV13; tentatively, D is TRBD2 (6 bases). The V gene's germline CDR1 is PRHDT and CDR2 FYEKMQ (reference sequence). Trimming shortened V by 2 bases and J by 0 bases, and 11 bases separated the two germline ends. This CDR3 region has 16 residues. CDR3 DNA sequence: TGTGCCAGCAGCTTACGGGGGTTGAGCTCCTACAATGAGCAGTTCTTC. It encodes CASSLRGLSSYNEQFF.

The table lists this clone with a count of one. CDR3 sequence: CASRPGDIAKNIQYF. The CDR3 DNA follows: TGTGCCAGCAGACCAGGGGATATCGCCAAAAACATTCAGTACTTC. The chain uses TRBV28 and TRBJ2-4; weak D call: TRBD1 (6 bases). The V gene's germline CDR1 is MDHEN and CDR2 SYDVKM. Trimming left V 6 bases short and J 1 base short, with 13 bases between. This CDR3 comprises 15 residues.

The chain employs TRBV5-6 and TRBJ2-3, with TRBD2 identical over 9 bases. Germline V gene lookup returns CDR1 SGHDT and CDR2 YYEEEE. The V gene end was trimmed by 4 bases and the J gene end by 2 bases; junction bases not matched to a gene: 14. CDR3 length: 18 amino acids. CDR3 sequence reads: CASSPRKGLAGDTDTQYF. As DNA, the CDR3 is TGTGCCAGCAGCCCCCGAAAAGGCTTAGCGGGGGACACAGATACGCAGTATTTT.

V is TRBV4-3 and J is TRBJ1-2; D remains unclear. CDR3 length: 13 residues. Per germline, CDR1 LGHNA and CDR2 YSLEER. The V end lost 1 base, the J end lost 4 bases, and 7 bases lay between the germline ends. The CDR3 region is CASSQVILYGYTF. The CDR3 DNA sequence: TGCGCCAGCAGCCAAGTTATTCTCTATGGCTACACCTTC.

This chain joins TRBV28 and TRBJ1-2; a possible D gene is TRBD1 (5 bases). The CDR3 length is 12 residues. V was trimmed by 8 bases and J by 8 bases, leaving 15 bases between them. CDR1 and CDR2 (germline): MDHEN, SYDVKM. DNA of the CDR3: TGTGCCAGCCTCGCGGGACTCGGAGGCTACACCTTC. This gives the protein CASLAGLGGYTF.

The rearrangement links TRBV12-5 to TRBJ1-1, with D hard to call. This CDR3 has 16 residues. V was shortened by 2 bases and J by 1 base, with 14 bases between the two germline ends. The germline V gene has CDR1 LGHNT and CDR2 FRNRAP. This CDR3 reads CASGLHFGVKNTEAFF. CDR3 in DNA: TGTGCTAGTGGTTTGCACTTCGGGGTAAAGAACACTGAAGCTTTCTTT.

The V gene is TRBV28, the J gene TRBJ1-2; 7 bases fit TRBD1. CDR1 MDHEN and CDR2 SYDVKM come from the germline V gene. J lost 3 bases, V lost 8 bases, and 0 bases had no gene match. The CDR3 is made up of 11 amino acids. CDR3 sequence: CASGTDYGYTF. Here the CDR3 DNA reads TGTGCCAGCGGGACAGACTATGGCTACACCTTC.

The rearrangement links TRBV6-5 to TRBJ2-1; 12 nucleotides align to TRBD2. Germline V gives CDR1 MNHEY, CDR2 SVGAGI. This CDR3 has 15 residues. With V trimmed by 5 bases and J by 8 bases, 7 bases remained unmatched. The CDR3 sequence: CASSLRTSGTDEQFF. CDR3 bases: TGTGCCAGCAGTCTACGGACTAGCGGGACGGATGAGCAGTTCTTC.

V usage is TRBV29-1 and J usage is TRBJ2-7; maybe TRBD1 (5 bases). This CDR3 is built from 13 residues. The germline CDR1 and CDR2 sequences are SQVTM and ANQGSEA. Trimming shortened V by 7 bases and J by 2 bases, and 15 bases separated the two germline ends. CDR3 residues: CSAQGFGTYEQYF. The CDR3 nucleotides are TGCAGCGCCCAGGGTTTTGGGACCTACGAGCAGTACTTC.

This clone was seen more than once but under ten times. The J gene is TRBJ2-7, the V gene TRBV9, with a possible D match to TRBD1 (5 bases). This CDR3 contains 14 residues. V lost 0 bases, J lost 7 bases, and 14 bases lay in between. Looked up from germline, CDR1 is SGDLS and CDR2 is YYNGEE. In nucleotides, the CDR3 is TGTGCCAGCAGCGTAGGGCAGGGTGTCAGGGAGCAGTACTTC. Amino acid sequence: CASSVGQGVREQYF.

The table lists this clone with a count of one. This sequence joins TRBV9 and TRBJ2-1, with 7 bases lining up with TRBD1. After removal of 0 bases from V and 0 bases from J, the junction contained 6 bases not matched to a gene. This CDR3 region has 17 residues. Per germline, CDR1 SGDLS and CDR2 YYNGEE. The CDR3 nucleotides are TGTGCCAGCAGCGTAGCAGTGGACAGGAGCTCCTACAATGAGCAGTTCTTC. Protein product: CASSVAVDRSSYNEQFF.

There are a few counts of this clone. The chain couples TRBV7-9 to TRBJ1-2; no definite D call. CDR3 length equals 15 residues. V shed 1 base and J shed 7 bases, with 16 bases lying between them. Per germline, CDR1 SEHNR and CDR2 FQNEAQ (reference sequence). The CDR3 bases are TGTGCCAGCAGCTTAGTCGGAGCTAGCCGGCTTGGCTACACCTTC. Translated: CASSLVGASRLGYTF.

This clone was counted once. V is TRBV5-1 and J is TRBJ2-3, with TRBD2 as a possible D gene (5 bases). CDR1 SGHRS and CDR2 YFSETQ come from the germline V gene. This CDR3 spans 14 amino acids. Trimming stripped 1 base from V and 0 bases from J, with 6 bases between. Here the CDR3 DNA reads TGCGCCAGCAGCTTGCGGACTAGCACAGATACGCAGTATTTT. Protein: CASSLRTSTDTQYF. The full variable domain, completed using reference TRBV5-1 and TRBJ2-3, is KAGVTQTPRYLIKTRGQQVTLSCSPISGHRSVSWYQQTPGQGLQFLFEYFSETQRNKGNFPGRFSGRQFSNSRSEMNVSTLELGDSALYLCASSLRTSTDTQYFGPGTRLTVL.

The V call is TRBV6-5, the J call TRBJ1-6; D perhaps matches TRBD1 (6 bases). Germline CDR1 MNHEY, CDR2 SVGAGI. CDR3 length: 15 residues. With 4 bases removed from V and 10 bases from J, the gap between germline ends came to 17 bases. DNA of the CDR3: TGTGCCAGCAGTTCCTACAGGGTGCAGAAATCACCCCTCCACTTT. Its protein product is CASSSYRVQKSPLHF.

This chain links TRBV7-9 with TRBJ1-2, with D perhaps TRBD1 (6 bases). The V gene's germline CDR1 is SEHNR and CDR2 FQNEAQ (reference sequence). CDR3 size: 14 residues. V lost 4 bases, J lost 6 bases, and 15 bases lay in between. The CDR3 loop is CASSSERTADGYTF. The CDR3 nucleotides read TGTGCCAGCAGCTCCGAACGGACAGCAGATGGCTACACCTTC.

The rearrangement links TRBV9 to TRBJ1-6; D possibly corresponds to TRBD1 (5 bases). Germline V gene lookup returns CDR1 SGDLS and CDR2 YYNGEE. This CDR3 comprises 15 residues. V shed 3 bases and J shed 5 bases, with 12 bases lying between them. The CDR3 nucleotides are TGTGCCAGCAGCGGTCAGGGTTTGGATAATTCACCCCTCCACTTT. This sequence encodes CASSGQGLDNSPLHF.

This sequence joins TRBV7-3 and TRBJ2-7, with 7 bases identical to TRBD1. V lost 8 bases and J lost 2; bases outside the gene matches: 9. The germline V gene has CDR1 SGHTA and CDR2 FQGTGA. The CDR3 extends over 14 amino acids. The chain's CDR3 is CASGSGTAPYEQYF. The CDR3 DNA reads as TGTGCCAGCGGGTCCGGGACAGCGCCCTACGAGCAGTACTTC.